The 10 T cell receptor beta chains reported below all come from one sample, sequenced in a study of T cells in localized non-small cell lung cancer. Profiling relied on immunoSEQ multiplex PCR, and the TCRdb table lists in-frame clones only, not all of them. The table has tens of thousands of clones, about three quarters seen once; the top ten hold about a fifth. The sample here was PBMCs, taken before any cancer treatment. The receptors derive from a man aged 35-75 years with stage II squamous cell lung carcinoma.

This clone has only a few counts. Other DNA sequences in this sample translate to the same CDR3. The chain links TRBV7-8 to TRBJ2-7; D call uncertain. CDR1 and CDR2 (germline): SGHVS, FQNEAQ. V lost 5 bases, J lost 3 bases, and 5 bases lay in between. This CDR3 is built from 11 residues. This CDR3 is CASSLYYEQYF. The CDR3, as DNA: TGTGCCAGCAGCCTTTACTACGAGCAGTACTTC.

There are a few counts of this clone. J is TRBJ2-7 and V is TRBV2, with 8 bases aligning to TRBD2. Germline CDR1 SNHLY, CDR2 FYNNEI. CDR3 length equals 15 residues. V lost 8 bases and J lost 2; bases outside the gene matches: 11. The DNA for the CDR3 is TGTGCCAGCCTTGCCAGCGGGAGCTCAACCTACGAGCAGTACTTC. It specifies CASLASGSSTYEQYF.

V and J are TRBV2 and TRBJ1-1; maybe TRBD1 (6 bases). Trimming removed 8 bases from V and 5 bases from J, with 24 bases in between. This CDR3 spans 16 amino acids. Germline-derived CDR1 and CDR2 are SNHLY and FYNNEI. For the CDR3, the DNA is TGTGCCAGCGGTAACCCTCACAGGGCCTCGGGGACTGAAGCTTTCTTT. This codes for CASGNPHRASGTEAFF.

Written as DNA, the CDR3 is TGCGCCAGCAGTGAGGGGACAGTGGGTGCTGAGACCCAGTACTTC. Translated, it gives CASSEGTVGAETQYF. The chain carries TRBV10-2 and TRBJ2-5; 7 positions match TRBD1. Germline V gives CDR1 WSHSY, CDR2 SAAADI. The V segment lost 2 bases and the J segment 5 bases; nucleotides outside the gene matches: 8. CDR3 length: 15 residues.

The chain links TRBV5-1 to TRBJ1-4; 7 bases align to TRBD1. The CDR3 contains 14 residues. V gave up 0 bases and J gave up 8 bases; unmatched junction bases: 4. Germline CDR1 reads SGHRS; CDR2 reads YFSETQ. CDR3 in DNA: TGCGCCAGCAGCTTGGGGCAGGGGGAGGAAAAACTGTTTTTT. Translating it yields CASSLGQGEEKLFF.

The chain couples TRBV15 to TRBJ1-1; D remains unclear. The CDR3 extends over 12 amino acids. V was clipped by 1 base and J by 4 bases, with 4 bases between them. Looked up from germline, CDR1 is LNHNV and CDR2 is YYDKDF (reference sequence). CDR3 sequence: CATSRVGTEAFF. The CDR3 nucleotides are TGTGCCACCAGCAGAGTAGGCACTGAAGCTTTCTTT.

V is TRBV28 and J is TRBJ1-5; D remains ambiguous. CDR1 is MDHEN, CDR2 SYDVKM, per germline. The CDR3 has 16 residues. V gave up 4 bases and J gave up 3 bases, with 16 bases separating them. CDR3 nucleotides: TGTGCCAGCAGTTCTAGTTTTGGAGCCAACAATCAGCCCCAGCATTTT. Amino acid sequence: CASSSSFGANNQPQHF.

The chain recombines TRBV5-1 with TRBJ2-7, with 8 bases fitting TRBD1. Germline V gene data show CDR1 as SGHRS and CDR2 as YFSETQ. CDR3 size: 15 residues. V lost 3 bases, J lost 7 bases, and 12 bases stayed unmatched. The CDR3 spells CASSWGGTGAPEQYF. Here the CDR3 DNA reads TGCGCCAGCAGCTGGGGTGGGACAGGAGCACCAGAGCAGTACTTC.

The table lists this clone with a count of one. This chain joins TRBV7-9 and TRBJ2-7, with D possibly TRBD1 on 5 matching bases. This CDR3 has 15 residues. Germline V gene data show CDR1 as SEHNR and CDR2 as FQNEAQ (reference sequence). Trimming stripped 1 base from V and 1 base from J, with 11 bases between. The DNA for the CDR3 is TGTGCCAGCAGCTTAGTTCAGGGATATTCCTACGAGCAGTACTTC. Translated, it gives CASSLVQGYSYEQYF.

This clone was found a few times. The CDR3 spells CARSFGVLSGNTIYF. Here the CDR3 DNA reads TGTGCCAGAAGCTTCGGAGTGCTCTCTGGAAACACCATATATTTT. The chain couples TRBV5-3 to TRBJ1-3; no firm D call. TRBV5-3 is recorded as an ORF, its role being uncertain. This CDR3 has 15 amino acids. V shed 2 bases and J shed 0 bases, with 9 bases lying between them.